The sequence of this T cell receptor beta chain was determined in a study of cytomegalovirus exposure and HLA in healthy donors. Germline-derived CDR1 and CDR2 are SNHLY and FYNNEI. The V gene end was trimmed by 4 bases and the J gene end by 13 bases; junction bases not matched to a gene: 6. CDR3 length: 13 amino acids. With regard to this clone: Its antigen is not known.

Findings and caveats of the study: Immune exposure data for these donors was limited to CMV serostatus. Most TCR sequences showed up rarely, but some public TCRs showed up in many donors.

The PCR had 60 Vbeta and 13 Jbeta primers. TCRdb's copy holds only in-frame clones and misses some; the assay was immunoSEQ multiplex PCR. The table has 65,000 to 75,000 clones, 74% seen once. This sequence was found in a woman between 55 and 75 years old in good health and CMV-seropositive. Sequencing was performed on PBMCs. The chain recombines TRBV2 with TRBJ2-1; 11 bases agree with TRBD2. The CDR3 DNA reads TGTGCCAGCAGTGTCGATAGCGGGAGGGCCCAGTTCTTC. Translated: CASSVDSGRAQFF.